This entry is about one T cell receptor beta chain. This sample stems from a study of human T cells and chemical hapten exposure. Across the whole study: 0.01% DPC was applied to the upper back in patch tests, which were read at 6 days.

Time point described: patch test 1, 2 weeks after DPC sensitization. Stated treatment: therapeutic diphenylcyclopropenone sensitization with weekly scalp DPC. CDR1 is SQVTM, CDR2 ANQGSEA, per germline. The CDR3 loop spans 12 amino acids. Trimming cost V 6 bases and J 2 bases, with 10 bases left between them. TCRdb re-derived calls from the RACE reads in MiXCR, one entry per CDR3 protein. This table holds tens of thousands of distinct CDR3 sequences, over 7.5% found once. The source is a woman aged 40 to 55 with alopecia areata. Some clones in this sample may be carry-over from other donors' samples. The V call is TRBV29-1, the J call TRBJ1-2, with TRBD1 as a possible D gene (6 bases). The sample here was whole blood, taken in connection with sensitization to the hapten diphenylcyclopropenone (DPC). The chain's CDR3 is CSVVQGNYGYTF. CDR3 nucleotides: TGCAGCGTCGTACAGGGAAACTATGGCTACACCTTC.